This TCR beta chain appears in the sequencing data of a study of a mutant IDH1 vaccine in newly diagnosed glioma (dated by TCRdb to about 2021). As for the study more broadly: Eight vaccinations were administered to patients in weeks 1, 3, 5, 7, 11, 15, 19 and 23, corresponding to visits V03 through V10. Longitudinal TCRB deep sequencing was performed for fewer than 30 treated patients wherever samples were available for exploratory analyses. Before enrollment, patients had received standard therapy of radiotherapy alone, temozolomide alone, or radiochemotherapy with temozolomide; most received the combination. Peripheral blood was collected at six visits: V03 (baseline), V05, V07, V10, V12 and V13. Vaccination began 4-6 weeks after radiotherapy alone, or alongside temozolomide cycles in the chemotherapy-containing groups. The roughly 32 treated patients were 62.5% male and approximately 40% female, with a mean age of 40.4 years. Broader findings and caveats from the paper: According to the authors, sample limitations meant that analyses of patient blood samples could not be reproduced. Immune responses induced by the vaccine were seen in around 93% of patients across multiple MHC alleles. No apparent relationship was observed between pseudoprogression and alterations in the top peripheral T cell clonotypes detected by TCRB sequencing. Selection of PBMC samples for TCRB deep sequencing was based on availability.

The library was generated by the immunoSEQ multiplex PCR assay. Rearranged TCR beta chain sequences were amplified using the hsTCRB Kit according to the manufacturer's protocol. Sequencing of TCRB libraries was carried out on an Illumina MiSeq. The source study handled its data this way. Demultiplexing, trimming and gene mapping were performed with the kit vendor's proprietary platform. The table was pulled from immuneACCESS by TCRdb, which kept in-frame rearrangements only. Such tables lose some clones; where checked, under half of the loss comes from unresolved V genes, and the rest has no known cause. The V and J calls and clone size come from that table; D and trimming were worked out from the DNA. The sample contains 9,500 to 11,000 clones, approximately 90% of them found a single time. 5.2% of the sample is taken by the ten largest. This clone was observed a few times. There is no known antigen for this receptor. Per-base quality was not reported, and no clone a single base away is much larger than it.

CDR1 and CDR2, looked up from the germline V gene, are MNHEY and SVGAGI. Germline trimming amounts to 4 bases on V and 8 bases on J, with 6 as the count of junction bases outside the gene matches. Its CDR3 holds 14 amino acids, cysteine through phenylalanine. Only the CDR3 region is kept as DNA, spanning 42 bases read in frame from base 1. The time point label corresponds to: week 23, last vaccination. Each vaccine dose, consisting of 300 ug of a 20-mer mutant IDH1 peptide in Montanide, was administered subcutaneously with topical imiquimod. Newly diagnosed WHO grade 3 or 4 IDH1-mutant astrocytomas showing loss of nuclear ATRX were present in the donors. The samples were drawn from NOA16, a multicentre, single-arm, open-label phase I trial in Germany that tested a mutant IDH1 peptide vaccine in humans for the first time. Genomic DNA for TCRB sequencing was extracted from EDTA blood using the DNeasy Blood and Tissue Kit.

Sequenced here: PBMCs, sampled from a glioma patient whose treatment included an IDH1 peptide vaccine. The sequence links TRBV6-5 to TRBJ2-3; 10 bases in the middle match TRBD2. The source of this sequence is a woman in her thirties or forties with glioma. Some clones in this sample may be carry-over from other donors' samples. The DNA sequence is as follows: TGTGCCAGCAGTTCCGGGACTAGCGTGGCTACGCAGTATTTT. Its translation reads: CASSSGTSVATQYF.